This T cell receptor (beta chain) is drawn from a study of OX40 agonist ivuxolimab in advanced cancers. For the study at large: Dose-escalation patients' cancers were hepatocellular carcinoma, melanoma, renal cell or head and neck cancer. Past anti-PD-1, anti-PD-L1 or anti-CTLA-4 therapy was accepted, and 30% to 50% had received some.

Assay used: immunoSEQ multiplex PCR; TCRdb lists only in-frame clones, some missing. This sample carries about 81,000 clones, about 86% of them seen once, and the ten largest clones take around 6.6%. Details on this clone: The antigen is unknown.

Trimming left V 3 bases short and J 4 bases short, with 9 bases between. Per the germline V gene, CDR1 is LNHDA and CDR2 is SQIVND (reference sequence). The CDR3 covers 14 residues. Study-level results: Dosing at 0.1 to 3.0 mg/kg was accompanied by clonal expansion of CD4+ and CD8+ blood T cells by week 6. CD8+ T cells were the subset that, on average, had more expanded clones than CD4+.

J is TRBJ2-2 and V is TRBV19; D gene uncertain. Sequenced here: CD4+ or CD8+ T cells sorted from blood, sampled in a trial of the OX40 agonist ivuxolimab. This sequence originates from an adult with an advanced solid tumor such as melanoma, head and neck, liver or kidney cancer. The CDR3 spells CASSMGWGTGELFF. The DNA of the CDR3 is TGTGCCAGTAGTATGGGTTGGGGCACCGGGGAGCTGTTTTTT.